This entry describes one T cell receptor beta chain. From germline, CDR1 is SGHTA and CDR2 FQGTGA. CDR3 length: 15 amino acids. Germline trimming cut 5 bases from V and 4 bases from J; bases unmatched to any gene: 8. This record comes from a study of blood T cell repertoires in COVID-19. Study in general: COVID-19 samples, acute and convalescent, were from the United States, Italy and Spain. T cells, B-cell-depleted T cells, or PBMCs supplied cDNA or gDNA.

Study processing details: Amplifying reference gene primers gave estimates of nucleated cell counts. Repertoires were generated with immunoSEQ multiplex PCR, while TCRdb's copy carries only in-frame clones and drops some. V, J and clone size reflect that table, while D and trimming were determined from the DNA. The data show about 140,000 clones, about 86% seen once. The J gene is TRBJ2-5, the V gene TRBV7-3; 9 bases line up with TRBD2. The specimen was peripheral blood. The receptor's source is a woman aged 40 to 49 with acute or convalescent COVID-19. CDR3 loop: CASSHISGSPETQYF. The CDR3 bases are TGTGCCAGCAGCCATATTAGCGGGAGCCCAGAGACCCAGTACTTC.